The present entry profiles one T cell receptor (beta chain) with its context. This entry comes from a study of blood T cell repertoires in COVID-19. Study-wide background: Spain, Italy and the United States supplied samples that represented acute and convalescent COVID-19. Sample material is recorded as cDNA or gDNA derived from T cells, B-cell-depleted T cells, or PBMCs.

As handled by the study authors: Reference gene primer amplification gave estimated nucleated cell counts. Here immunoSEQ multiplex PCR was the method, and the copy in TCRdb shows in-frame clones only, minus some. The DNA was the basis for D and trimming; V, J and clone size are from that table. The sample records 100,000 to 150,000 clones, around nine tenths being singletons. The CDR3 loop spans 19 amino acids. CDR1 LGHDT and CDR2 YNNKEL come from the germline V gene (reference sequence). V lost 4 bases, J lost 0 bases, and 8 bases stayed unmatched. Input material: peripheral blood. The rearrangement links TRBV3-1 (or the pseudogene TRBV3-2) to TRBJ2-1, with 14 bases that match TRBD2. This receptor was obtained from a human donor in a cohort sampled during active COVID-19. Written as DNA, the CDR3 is TGTGCCAGCAGCCCCTATGGGACTAGCGGGGGTTTCTCCTACAATGAGCAGTTCTTC. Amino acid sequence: CASSPYGTSGGFSYNEQFF.